This entry is about one T cell receptor beta chain. Via MiXCR, TCRdb re-called the RT-PCR reads, giving one row per CDR3 protein. The table records about 680,000 distinct CDR3 sequences, 13% to 15% of them present only once. Sequenced sample: memory CD4+ T cells from blood. The receptor comes from a female donor in good health, serving as a healthy control.

Written as DNA, the CDR3 is TGTGCCAGCTCACCGGAGACTGGCACTTTAGGGACCCAGTACTTC. Its translation: CASSPETGTLGTQYF. The chain combines TRBV18 with TRBJ2-5; D unclear. This CDR3 has 15 amino acids. The V end was cut by 3 bases, the J end by 7 bases, with 18 bases between. Germline loops: CDR1 KGHSH, CDR2 LQKENI.